One T cell receptor (beta chain) is described in this entry. Measured with immunoSEQ multiplex PCR; TCRdb has only the in-frame clones, and not every one. The sample consists of a few hundred thousand clones, about four fifths of them appearing once. This record belongs to a study of blood T cell repertoires in COVID-19. The CDR3 runs 13 residues. The germline CDR1 and CDR2 sequences are SEHNR and FQNEAQ (reference sequence). V was pared by 5 bases and J by 8 bases, with 15 bases between. The rearrangement uses TRBV7-9 and TRBJ1-2; D perhaps matches TRBD1 (5 bases). This clonotype was sampled from a man in his forties or fifties who had been exposed to COVID-19. Source material: PBMCs or T cells enriched from blood (not recorded which). CDR3 amino acids: CASSPPGEGGYTF. The CDR3 DNA reads TGTGCCAGCAGCCCCCCGGGGGAAGGAGGCTACACCTTC. The entire variable domain, with the rest obtained from reference TRBV7-9 and TRBJ1-2, is as follows: DTGVSQNPRHKITKRGQNVTFRCDPISEHNRLYWYRQTLGQGPEFLTYFQNEAQLEKSRLLSDRFSAERPKGSFSTLEIQRTEQGDSAMYLCASSPPGEGGYTFGSGTRLTVV.